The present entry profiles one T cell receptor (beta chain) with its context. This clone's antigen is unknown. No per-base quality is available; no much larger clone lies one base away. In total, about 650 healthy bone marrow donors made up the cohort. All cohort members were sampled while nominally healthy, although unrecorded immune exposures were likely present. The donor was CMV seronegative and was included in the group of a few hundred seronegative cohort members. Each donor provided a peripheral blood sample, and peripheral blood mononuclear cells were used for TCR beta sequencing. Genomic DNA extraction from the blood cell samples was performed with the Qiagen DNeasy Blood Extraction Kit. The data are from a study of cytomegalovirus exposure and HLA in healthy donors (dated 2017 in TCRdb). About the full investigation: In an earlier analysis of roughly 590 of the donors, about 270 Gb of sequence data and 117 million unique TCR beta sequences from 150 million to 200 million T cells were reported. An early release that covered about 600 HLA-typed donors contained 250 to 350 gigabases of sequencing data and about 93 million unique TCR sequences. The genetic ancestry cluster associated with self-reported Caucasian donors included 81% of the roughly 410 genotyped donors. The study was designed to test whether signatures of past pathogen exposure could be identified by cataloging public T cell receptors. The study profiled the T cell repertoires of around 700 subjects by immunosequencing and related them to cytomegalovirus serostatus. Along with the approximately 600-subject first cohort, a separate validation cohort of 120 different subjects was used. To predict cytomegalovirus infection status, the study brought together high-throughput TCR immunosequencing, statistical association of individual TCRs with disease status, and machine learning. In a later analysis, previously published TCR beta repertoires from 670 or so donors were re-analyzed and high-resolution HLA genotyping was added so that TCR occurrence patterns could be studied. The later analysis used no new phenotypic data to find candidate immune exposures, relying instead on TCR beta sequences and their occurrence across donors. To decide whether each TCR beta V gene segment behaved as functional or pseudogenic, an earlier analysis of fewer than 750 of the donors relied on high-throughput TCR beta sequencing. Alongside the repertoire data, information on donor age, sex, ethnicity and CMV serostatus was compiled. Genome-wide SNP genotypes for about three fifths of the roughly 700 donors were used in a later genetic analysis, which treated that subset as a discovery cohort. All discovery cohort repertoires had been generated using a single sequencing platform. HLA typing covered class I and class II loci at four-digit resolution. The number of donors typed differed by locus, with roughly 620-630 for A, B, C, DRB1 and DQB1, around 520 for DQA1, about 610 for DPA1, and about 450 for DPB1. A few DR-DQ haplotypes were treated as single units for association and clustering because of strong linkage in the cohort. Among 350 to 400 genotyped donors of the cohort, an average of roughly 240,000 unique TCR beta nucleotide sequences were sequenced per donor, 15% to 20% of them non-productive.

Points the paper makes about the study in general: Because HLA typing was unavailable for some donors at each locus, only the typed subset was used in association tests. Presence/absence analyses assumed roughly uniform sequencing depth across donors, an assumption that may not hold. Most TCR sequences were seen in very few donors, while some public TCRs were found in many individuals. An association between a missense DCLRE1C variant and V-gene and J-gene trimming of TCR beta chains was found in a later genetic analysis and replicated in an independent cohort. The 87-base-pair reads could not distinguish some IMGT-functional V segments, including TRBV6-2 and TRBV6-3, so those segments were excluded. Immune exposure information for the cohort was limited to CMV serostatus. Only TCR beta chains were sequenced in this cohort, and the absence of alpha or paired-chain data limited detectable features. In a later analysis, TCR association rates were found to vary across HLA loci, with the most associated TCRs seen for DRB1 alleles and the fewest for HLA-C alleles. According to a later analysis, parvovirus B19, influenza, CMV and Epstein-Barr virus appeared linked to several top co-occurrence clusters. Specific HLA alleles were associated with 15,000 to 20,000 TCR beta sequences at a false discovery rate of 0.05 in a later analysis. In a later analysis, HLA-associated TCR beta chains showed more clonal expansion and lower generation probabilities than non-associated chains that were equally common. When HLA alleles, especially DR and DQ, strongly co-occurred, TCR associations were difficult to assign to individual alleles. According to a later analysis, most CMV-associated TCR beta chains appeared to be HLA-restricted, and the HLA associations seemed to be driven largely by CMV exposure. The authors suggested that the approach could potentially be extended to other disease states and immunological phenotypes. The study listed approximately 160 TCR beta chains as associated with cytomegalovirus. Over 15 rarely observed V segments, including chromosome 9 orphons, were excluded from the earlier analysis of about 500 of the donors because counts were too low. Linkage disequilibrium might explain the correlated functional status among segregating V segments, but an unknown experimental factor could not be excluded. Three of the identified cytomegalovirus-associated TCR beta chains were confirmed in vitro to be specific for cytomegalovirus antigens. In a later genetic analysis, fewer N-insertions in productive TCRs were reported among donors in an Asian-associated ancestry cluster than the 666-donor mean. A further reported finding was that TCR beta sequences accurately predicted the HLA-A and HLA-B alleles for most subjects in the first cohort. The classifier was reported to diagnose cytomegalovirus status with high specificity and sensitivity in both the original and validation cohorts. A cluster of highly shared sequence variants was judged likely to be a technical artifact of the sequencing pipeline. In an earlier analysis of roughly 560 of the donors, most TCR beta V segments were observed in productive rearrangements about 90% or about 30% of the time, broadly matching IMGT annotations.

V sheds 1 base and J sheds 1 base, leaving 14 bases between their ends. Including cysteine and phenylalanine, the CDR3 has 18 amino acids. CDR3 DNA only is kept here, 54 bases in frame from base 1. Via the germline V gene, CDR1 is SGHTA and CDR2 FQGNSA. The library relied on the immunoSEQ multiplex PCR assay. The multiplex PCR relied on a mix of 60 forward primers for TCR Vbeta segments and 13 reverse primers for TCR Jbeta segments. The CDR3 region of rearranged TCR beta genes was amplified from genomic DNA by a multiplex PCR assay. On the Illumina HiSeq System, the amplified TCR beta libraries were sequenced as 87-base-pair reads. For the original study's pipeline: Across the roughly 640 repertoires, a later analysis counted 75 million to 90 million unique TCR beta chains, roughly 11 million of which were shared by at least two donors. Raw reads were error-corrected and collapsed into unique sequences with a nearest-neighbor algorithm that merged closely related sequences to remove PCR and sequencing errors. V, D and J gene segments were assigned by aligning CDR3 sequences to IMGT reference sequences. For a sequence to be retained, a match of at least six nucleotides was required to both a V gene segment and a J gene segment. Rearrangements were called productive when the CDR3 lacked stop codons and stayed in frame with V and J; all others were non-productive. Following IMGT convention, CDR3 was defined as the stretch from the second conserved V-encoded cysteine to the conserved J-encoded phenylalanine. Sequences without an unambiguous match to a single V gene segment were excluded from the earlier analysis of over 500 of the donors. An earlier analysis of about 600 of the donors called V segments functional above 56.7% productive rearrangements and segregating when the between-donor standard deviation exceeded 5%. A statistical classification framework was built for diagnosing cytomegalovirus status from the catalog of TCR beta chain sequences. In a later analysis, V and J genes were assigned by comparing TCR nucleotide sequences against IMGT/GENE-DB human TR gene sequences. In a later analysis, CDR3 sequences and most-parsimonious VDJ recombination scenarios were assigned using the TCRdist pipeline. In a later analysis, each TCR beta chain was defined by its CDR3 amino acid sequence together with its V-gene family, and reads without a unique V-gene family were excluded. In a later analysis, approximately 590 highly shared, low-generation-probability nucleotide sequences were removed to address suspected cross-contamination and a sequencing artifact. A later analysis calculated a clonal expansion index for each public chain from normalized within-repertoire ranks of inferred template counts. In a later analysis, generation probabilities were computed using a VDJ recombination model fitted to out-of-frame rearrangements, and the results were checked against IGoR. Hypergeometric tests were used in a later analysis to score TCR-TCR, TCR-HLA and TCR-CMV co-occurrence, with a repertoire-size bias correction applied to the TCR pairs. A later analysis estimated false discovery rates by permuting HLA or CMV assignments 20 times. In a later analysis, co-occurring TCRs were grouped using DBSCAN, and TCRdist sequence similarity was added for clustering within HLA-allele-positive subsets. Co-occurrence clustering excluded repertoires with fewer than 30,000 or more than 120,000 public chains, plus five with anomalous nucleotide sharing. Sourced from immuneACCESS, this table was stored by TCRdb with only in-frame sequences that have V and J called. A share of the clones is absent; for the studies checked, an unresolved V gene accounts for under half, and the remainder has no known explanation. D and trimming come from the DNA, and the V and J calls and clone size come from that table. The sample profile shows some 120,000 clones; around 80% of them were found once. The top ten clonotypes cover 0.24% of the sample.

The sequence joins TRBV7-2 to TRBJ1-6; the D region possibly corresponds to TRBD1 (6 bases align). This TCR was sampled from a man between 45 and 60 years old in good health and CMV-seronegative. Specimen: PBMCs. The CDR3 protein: CASSLVVGGGSYNSPLHF. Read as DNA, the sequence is TGTGCCAGCAGCTTAGTAGTAGGGGGGGGATCCTATAATTCACCCCTCCACTTT. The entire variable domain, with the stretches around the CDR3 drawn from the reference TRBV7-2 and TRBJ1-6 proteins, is GAGVSQSPSNKVTEKGKDVELRCDPISGHTALYWYRQSLGQGLEFLIYFQGNSAPDKSGLPSDRFSAERTGGSVSTLTIQRTQQEDSAVYLCASSLVVGGGSYNSPLHFGNGTRLTVT.